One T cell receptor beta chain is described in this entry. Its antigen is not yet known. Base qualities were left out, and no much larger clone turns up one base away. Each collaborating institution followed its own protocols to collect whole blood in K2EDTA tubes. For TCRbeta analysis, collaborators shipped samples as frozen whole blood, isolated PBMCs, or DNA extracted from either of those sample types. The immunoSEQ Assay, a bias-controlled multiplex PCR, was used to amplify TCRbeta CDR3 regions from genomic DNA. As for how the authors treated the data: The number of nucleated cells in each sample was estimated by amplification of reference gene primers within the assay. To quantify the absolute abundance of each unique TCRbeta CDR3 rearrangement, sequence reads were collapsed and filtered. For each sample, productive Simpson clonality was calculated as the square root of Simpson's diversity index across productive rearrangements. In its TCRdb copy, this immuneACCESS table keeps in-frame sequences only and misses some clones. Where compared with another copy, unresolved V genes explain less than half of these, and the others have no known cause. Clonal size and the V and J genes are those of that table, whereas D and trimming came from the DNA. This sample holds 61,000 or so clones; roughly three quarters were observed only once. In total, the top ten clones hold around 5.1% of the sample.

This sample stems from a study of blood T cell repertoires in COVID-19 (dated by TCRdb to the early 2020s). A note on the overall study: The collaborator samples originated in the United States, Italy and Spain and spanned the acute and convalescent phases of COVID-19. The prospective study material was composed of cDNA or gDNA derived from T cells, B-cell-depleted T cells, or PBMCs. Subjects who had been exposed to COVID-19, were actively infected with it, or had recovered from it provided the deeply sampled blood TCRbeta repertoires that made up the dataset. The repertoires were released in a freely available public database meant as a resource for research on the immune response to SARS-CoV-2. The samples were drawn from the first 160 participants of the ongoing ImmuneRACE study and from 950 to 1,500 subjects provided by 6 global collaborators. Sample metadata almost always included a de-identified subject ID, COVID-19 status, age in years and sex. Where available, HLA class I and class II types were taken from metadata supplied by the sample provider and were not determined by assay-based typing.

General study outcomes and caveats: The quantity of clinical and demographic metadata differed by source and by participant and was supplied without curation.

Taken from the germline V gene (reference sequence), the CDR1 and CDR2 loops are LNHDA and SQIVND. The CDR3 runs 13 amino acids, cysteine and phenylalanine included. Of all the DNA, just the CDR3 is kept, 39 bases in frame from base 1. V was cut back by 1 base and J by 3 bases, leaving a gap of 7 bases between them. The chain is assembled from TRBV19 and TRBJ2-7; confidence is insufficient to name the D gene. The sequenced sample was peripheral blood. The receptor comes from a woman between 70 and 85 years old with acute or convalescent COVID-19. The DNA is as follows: TGTGCCAGTAGTATAGCCGTCGGCTACGAGCAGTACTTC. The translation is CASSIAVGYEQYF.